This is a list of T cell receptor beta chains from one sample in a study of OX40 agonist ivuxolimab in advanced cancers. Assay: immunoSEQ multiplex PCR; the TCRdb copy retains only in-frame clones and omits some. The table lists 70,000 to 85,000 clones, 65% to 90% of them singletons. The material sequenced was CD4+ or CD8+ T cells sorted from blood, taken in a trial of the OX40 agonist ivuxolimab. These receptors came from an adult with an advanced solid tumor such as melanoma, head and neck, liver or kidney cancer. CDR3s include the opening cysteine and the closing phenylalanine or tryptophan. Each record gives: V gene, clone size, J gene, D gene, CDR3 DNA, CDR3 protein. The D gene is left open where the match is weak. Not every row has a clone size; where given, it reads once, few, many or a size class.

v_gene: TRBV27; abundance: -; j_gene: TRBJ2-5; d_gene: -; CDR3nt: TGTGCCAGCAGCAACTGGGCCACAGAGACCCAGTACTTC; CDR3aa: CASSNWATETQYF
v_gene: TRBV28; abundance: -; j_gene: TRBJ1-2; d_gene: -; CDR3nt: TGTGCCAGCAGTCCCCCGGTAGGAGCAGGCGACTATGGCTACACCTTC; CDR3aa: CASSPPVGAGDYGYTF
v_gene: TRBV5-5; abundance: -; j_gene: TRBJ2-1; d_gene: -; CDR3nt: TGTGCCAGCAGCTTCGGAGTCAGTACAGGGAATGAGCAGTTCTTC; CDR3aa: CASSFGVSTGNEQFF
v_gene: TRBV5-4; abundance: few; j_gene: TRBJ2-7; d_gene: -; CDR3nt: TGTGCCAGCAGCCCGTATCGGCAGCGAGGGGAGCAGTACTTC; CDR3aa: CASSPYRQRGEQYF
v_gene: TRBV18; abundance: -; j_gene: TRBJ2-5; d_gene: TRBD1; CDR3nt: TGTGCCAGCTCACCGACAGGGGGCGCAGAGACCCAGTACTTC; CDR3aa: CASSPTGGAETQYF
v_gene: TRBV19; abundance: -; j_gene: TRBJ1-4; d_gene: -; CDR3nt: TGTGCCAGTAGTCTACCTTCCGGGACGGTCAGTGAAAAACTGTTTTTT; CDR3aa: CASSLPSGTVSEKLFF
v_gene: TRBV6-5; abundance: -; j_gene: TRBJ1-1; d_gene: -; CDR3nt: TGTGCCAGCAGTTATAAGGGAAACACTGAAGCTTTCTTT; CDR3aa: CASSYKGNTEAFF
v_gene: TRBV9; abundance: -; j_gene: TRBJ1-1; d_gene: -; CDR3nt: TGTGCCAGCAGCGTAGCTGGGGGCGGAGGCGCTGAAGCTTTCTTT; CDR3aa: CASSVAGGGGAEAFF
v_gene: TRBV5-5; abundance: once; j_gene: TRBJ2-2; d_gene: TRBD1; CDR3nt: TGTGCCAGCAGCAAATGGGACAGGGCCTTCGGGGAGCTGTTTTTT; CDR3aa: CASSKWDRAFGELFF
v_gene: TRBV11-2; abundance: -; j_gene: TRBJ2-3; d_gene: -; CDR3nt: TGTGCCAGCAGCTTGCGGGCTAGCACAGATACGCAGTATTTT; CDR3aa: CASSLRASTDTQYF
v_gene: TRBV14; abundance: -; j_gene: TRBJ1-1; d_gene: -; CDR3nt: TGTGCCAGCAGCCAGGTTGGGGGTTTCGGCACTGAAGCTTTCTTT; CDR3aa: CASSQVGGFGTEAFF
v_gene: TRBV15; abundance: -; j_gene: TRBJ1-2; d_gene: -; CDR3nt: TGTGCCACCAGCCCAGGTGGGCGGGTTGGCTATGGCTACACCTTC; CDR3aa: CATSPGGRVGYGYTF
v_gene: TRBV7-2; abundance: -; j_gene: TRBJ2-7; d_gene: -; CDR3nt: TGTGCCAGCAGCCCACAAGGAAGACACGACTCCTACGAGCAGTACTTC; CDR3aa: CASSPQGRHDSYEQYF
v_gene: TRBV5-4; abundance: -; j_gene: TRBJ1-3; d_gene: -; CDR3nt: TGTGCCAGCAGCTTGGCCCGAAACACCATATATTTT; CDR3aa: CASSLARNTIYF
v_gene: TRBV7-6; abundance: once; j_gene: TRBJ2-5; d_gene: TRBD2; CDR3nt: TGTGCCAACGGGTCGCTAGCGGGGGAAGAGACCCAGTACTTC; CDR3aa: CANGSLAGEETQYF
v_gene: TRBV30; abundance: -; j_gene: TRBJ2-7; d_gene: TRBD1; CDR3nt: TGTGCCTGGAGTGTACCGTTCTGGGGGACAGTCTCCTACGAGCAGTACTTC; CDR3aa: CAWSVPFWGTVSYEQYF
v_gene: TRBV7-9; abundance: -; j_gene: TRBJ1-1; d_gene: -; CDR3nt: TGTGCCAGCAGCTTAGCCCACCAGGGCTCTGAAGCTTTCTTT; CDR3aa: CASSLAHQGSEAFF